Listed here are 19 T cell receptor beta chains from one sample, sequenced in a study of T-cell reconstitution after alpha-beta-depleted transplantation in children. The TCRbeta library was prepared with unique molecular identifiers. TCRdb independently ran MiXCR on the PCR reads; one entry per CDR3 protein. The sample lists 330,000 or so distinct CDR3 sequences, over 9% occurring once. Sequencing was performed on PBMCs, taken before TCRalphabeta/CD19-depleted stem cell transplant. Receptor source: a boy under two years old with acute myeloid leukemia, due to receive a stem cell transplant.

This clonotype was seen many times. The chain recombines TRBV28 with TRBJ2-5, with 11 positions matching TRBD2. After removal of 6 bases from V and 4 bases from J, the junction contained 1 base not matched to a gene. This CDR3 is built from 13 residues. From germline, CDR1 is MDHEN and CDR2 SYDVKM. The CDR3, as DNA: TGTGCCAGCAGGGGGACTAGCGGAGAGACCCAGTACTTC. As protein: CASRGTSGETQYF.

This clonotype was observed a single time. The V and J genes are TRBV6-5 and TRBJ1-5; D gene ambiguous. This CDR3 spans 13 amino acids. CDR1 and CDR2 (germline): MNHEY, SVGAGI. V shed 0 bases and J shed 5 bases, with 5 bases lying between them. This CDR3 reads CASSYSKDQPQHF. As DNA, the CDR3 is TGTGCCAGCAGTTACTCGAAGGATCAGCCCCAGCATTTT.

This clonotype appeared a few times. The chain has TRBV20-1 and TRBJ1-1, with D tentatively TRBD1 (5 bases). Trimming took 2 bases from V and 1 from J, leaving 11 bases between them. CDR1 is DFQATT and CDR2 is SNEGSKA in the germline V gene (reference sequence). This CDR3 is built from 14 residues. CDR3 sequence (DNA): TGCAGTGCTAGATATCTTGGGGGGAACACTGAAGCTTTCTTT. Residues: CSARYLGGNTEAFF.

For this clonotype: A much larger clone lies a single base off, so this may be a read error. This chain connects TRBV6-1 to TRBJ1-5; D is possibly TRBD1 (6 bases). The CDR3 extends over 14 amino acids. Germline V lookup: CDR1 MNHNS, CDR2 SASEGT. DNA for the CDR3: TGTGCCAGCAGTGATGGGGGCGGACATCAGACCCAGCATTTT. This translates into CASSDGGGHQTQHF.

This chain connects TRBV6-2 or TRBV6-3 to TRBJ2-2; 7 bases agree with TRBD2. Germline V gene sequence: CDR1 MNHEY, CDR2 SVGEGT. V gave up 0 bases and J gave up 0 bases; unmatched junction bases: 13. The CDR3 spans 20 residues. DNA for the CDR3: TGTGCCAGCAGTTACTCGATGGCGGATATAGCGGGTACGAACACCGGGGAGCTGTTTTTT. It is translated as CASSYSMADIAGTNTGELFF.

This clonotype occurred many times. The V call is TRBV28, the J call TRBJ2-5, with D possibly TRBD2 on 6 matching bases. The V and J ends lost 7 bases and 4 bases respectively, with 13 bases between them. In germline, CDR1 is MDHEN, CDR2 SYDVKM. The CDR3 has 13 amino acids. The CDR3 region is CASTLEGRETQYF. CDR3 in DNA: TGTGCCAGCACCTTGGAGGGCCGAGAGACCCAGTACTTC.

This clonotype was observed once. The CDR3 coding sequence is TGTGCCAGCAGCTTGGCCAGGGCGGATTCACCCCTCCACTTT. Its protein is CASSLARADSPLHF. The V call is TRBV5-4, the J call TRBJ1-6, with a weak D call TRBD1 (5 bases). The CDR3 extends over 14 amino acids. The V and J ends lost 0 bases and 8 bases respectively, with 9 bases between them. CDR1 is SGHNT, CDR2 YYREEE, per germline (reference sequence).

The chain joins TRBV9 to TRBJ2-5, with D unclear. Germline CDR1 and CDR2: SGDLS and YYNGEE. The CDR3 covers 12 residues. V was shortened by 4 bases and J by 7 bases, with 11 bases between the two germline ends. CDR3 bases: TGTGCCAGCAGCCCCTCCCCGGGGACCCAGTACTTC. This encodes CASSPSPGTQYF.

This clonotype was recorded at least ten times. The rearrangement links TRBV28 to TRBJ2-5, with D possibly matching TRBD2 (5 bases). The V gene's germline CDR1 is MDHEN and CDR2 SYDVKM. The CDR3 sequence is 13 residues long. Trimming stripped 5 bases from V and 5 bases from J, with 12 bases between. The CDR3 spells CASSEGFQETQYF. CDR3 bases: TGTGCCAGCAGTGAGGGATTTCAGGAGACCCAGTACTTC.

In its sample, this clonotype was seen many times. The rearrangement links TRBV20-1 to TRBJ2-3; D unresolved. V was clipped by 6 bases and J by 1 base, with 11 bases between them. CDR1 is DFQATT and CDR2 is SNEGSKA in the germline V gene (reference sequence). The CDR3 runs to 13 residues. The CDR3 spells CSAVVARTDTQYF. The CDR3, as DNA: TGCAGTGCCGTGGTCGCGCGCACAGATACGCAGTATTTT.

Details on this clonotype: This could be a read error, since a much larger clone is one nucleotide away. The V call is TRBV9, the J call TRBJ2-3; 15 bases agree with TRBD2. The CDR3 has 21 residues. Germline V gene data show CDR1 as SGDLS and CDR2 as YYNGEE. CDR3 residues: CATSVVMRGLAGGPITDTQYF. CDR3 coding DNA: TGTGCCACCAGCGTAGTTATGAGGGGACTAGCGGGGGGCCCGATCACAGATACGCAGTATTTT.

This clonotype was recorded a few times. The genes are TRBV20-1 and TRBJ1-4; D call uncertain. The CDR3 covers 10 residues. Germline CDR1 and CDR2: DFQATT and SNEGSKA (reference sequence). V shed 5 bases and J shed 11 bases, with 9 bases lying between them. The CDR3 protein is CSAAGRKLFF. CDR3 bases: TGCAGTGCTGCGGGGAGGAAACTGTTTTTT.

Note on this clonotype: A much larger clone lies a single base off, so this may be a read error. The rearrangement joins TRBV20-1 to TRBJ2-3, with TRBD2 matching over 7 bases. CDR1 is DFQATT and CDR2 is SNEGSKA in the germline V gene (reference sequence). The CDR3 is 14 amino acids. V lost 8 bases and J lost 0; bases outside the gene matches: 8. The CDR3 sequence: CSIRLADSTDTQYF. In nucleotides, the CDR3 is TGCAGTATTAGGCTAGCGGACAGCACAGATACGCAGTATTTT.

The table lists this clonotype with many counts. The rearrangement joins TRBV5-1 to TRBJ2-1; 13 bases are shared with TRBD2. Losses at the gene ends were 4 bases for V and 8 bases for J; bases not matched to a gene: 6. Germline lookup yields CDR1 SGHRS and CDR2 YFSETQ. The CDR3 consists of 15 residues. The DNA for the CDR3 is TGCGCCAGCAGCGTGGGACTAGCGGGATTAGATGAGCAGTTCTTC. This translates into CASSVGLAGLDEQFF.

This clonotype occurred a few times. V usage is TRBV6-2 or TRBV6-3 and J usage is TRBJ1-1; TRBD1 is a possible D gene (6 bases). Trimming removed 0 bases at V and 11 bases at J, with 28 bases between. The CDR3 runs to 18 residues. Germline CDR1 MNHEY, CDR2 SVGEGT. CDR3 region: CASSYSSAKRQADNEAFF. The CDR3 DNA follows: TGTGCCAGCAGTTACTCATCCGCGAAGCGACAGGCCGACAATGAGGCTTTCTTT.

This clonotype was seen repeatedly, ten times or more. The CDR3 DNA sequence: TGTGCCAGCAGCTGGAGCGGGAGTTTAATTCAGTACTTC. As protein: CASSWSGSLIQYF. V is TRBV7-8 and J is TRBJ2-4, with 8 bases fitting TRBD2. Per the germline V gene, CDR1 is SGHVS and CDR2 is FQNEAQ. This CDR3 has 13 residues. The junction had 6 bases not matched to a gene; V was cut back by 4 bases and J by 10 bases. The entire variable domain, with the rest obtained from reference TRBV7-8 and TRBJ2-4, is as follows: GAGVSQSPRYKVAKRGQDVALRCDPISGHVSLFWYQQALGQGPEFLTYFQNEAQLDKSGLPSDRFFAERPEGSVSTLKIQRTQQEDSAVYLCASSWSGSLIQYFGAGTRLSVL.

This clonotype came up many times. The J gene is TRBJ2-2, the V gene TRBV24-1, with D possibly being TRBD1 (7 bases). Looked up from germline, CDR1 is KGHDR and CDR2 is SFDVKD. V was shortened by 3 bases and J by 16 bases, with 17 bases between the two germline ends. The CDR3 consists of 13 residues. The chain's CDR3 is CATSDPGQAGQFF. In DNA form, the CDR3 reads TGTGCCACCAGTGATCCCGGACAGGCGGGGCAGTTTTTT.

The sample holds many counts of this clonotype. V and J are TRBV7-6 and TRBJ2-7; 14 nucleotides match TRBD2. CDR1 is SGHVS, CDR2 FNYEAQ, per germline. This CDR3 region has 15 residues. The V and J ends lost 3 bases and 6 bases, in that order; junction bases with no gene match: 4. This CDR3 is CASSLGGTSGGEQYF. The DNA for the CDR3 is TGTGCCAGCAGCTTGGGGGGGACTAGCGGGGGCGAGCAGTACTTC.

The chain uses TRBV5-6 and TRBJ1-1; 10 bases line up with TRBD1. This CDR3 spans 12 amino acids. From germline, CDR1 is SGHDT and CDR2 YYEEEE. V trimming: 2 bases; J trimming: 10 bases; junction bases outside the gene matches: 2. The CDR3 spells CASSFGTGVAFF. The DNA for the CDR3 is TGTGCCAGCAGCTTTGGGACAGGGGTAGCTTTCTTT.